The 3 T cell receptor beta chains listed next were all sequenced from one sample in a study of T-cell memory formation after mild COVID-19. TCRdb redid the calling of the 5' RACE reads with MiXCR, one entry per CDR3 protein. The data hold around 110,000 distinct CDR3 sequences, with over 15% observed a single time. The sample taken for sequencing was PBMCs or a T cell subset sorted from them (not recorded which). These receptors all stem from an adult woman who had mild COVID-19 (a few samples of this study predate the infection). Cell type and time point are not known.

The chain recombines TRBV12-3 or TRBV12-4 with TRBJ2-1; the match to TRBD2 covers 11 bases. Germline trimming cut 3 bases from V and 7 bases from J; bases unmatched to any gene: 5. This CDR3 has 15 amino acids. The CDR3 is CASSFSGGVVNEQFF. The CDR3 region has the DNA TGTGCCAGCAGTTTTAGCGGGGGGGTCGTGAATGAGCAGTTCTTC.

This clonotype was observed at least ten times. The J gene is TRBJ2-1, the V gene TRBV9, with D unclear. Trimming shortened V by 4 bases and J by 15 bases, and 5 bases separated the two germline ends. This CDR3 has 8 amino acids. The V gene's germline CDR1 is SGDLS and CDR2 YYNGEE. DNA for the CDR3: TGTGCCAGCAGCTACCGGTTCTTC. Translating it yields CASSYRFF.

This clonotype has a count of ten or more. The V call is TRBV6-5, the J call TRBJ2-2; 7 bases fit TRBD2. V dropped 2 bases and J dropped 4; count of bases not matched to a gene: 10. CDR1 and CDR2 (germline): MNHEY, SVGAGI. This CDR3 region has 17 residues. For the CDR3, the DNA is TGTGCCAGCAGTTACCTTCTGGCGGGGGATCCCACCGGGGAGCTGTTTTTT. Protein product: CASSYLLAGDPTGELFF.